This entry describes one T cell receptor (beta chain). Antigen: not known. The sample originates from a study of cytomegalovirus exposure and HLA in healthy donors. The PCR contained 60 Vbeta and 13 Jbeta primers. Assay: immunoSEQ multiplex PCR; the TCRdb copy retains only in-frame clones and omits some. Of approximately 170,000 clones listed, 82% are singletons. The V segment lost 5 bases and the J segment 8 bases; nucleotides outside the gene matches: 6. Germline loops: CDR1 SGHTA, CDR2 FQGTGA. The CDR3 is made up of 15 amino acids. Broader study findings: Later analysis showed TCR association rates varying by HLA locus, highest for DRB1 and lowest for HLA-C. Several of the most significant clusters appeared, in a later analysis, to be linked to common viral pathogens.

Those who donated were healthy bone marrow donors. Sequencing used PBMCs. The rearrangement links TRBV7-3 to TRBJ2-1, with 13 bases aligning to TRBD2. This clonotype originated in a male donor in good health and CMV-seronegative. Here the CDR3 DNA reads TGTGCCAGCAGCCGAACTAGCGGGAGGGCGGATGAGCAGTTCTTC. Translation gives CASSRTSGRADEQFF.